The next 25 T cell receptor beta chains were all read from a single sample in a study of blood T cell repertoires in COVID-19. Here immunoSEQ multiplex PCR was the method, and the copy in TCRdb shows in-frame clones only, minus some. Of under 250,000 clones in the sample, around 84% were seen once. Material for sequencing was peripheral blood. The receptor source for this set is a man aged 45-65 years with COVID-19, enrolled during active disease.

The chain has TRBV6-4 and TRBJ1-5; TRBD1 matches at 7 bases. The germline V gene has CDR1 MRHNA and CDR2 SNTAGT. With 2 bases clipped from V and 4 bases from J, the junction kept 8 bases outside the gene matches. The CDR3 sequence is 16 residues long. The CDR3: CASSDTDRVENQPQHF. The CDR3 region has the DNA TGTGCCAGCAGTGACACCGACAGGGTAGAAAATCAGCCCCAGCATTTT.

This CDR3 is CASSGGTGGDYGYTF. The CDR3 coding sequence is TGTGCCAGCAGCGGCGGGACAGGGGGTGACTATGGCTACACCTTC. The chain combines TRBV9 with TRBJ1-2, with 11 bases identical to TRBD1. Germline trimming cut 3 bases from V and 3 bases from J; bases unmatched to any gene: 4. Looked up from germline, CDR1 is SGDLS and CDR2 is YYNGEE. The CDR3 contains 15 residues.

This clone was observed a handful of times. This chain uses TRBV3-1 (or the pseudogene TRBV3-2) with TRBJ1-6; 9 bases fit TRBD1. The CDR3 loop spans 14 amino acids. The V gene's germline CDR1 is LGHDT and CDR2 YNNKEL (reference sequence). V shed 4 bases, J shed 9 bases, and the junction held 4 bases outside the gene matches. CDR3 protein: CASSRRQGGSPLHF. The CDR3 DNA is TGTGCCAGCAGCCGTAGACAGGGGGGTTCACCCCTCCACTTT.

The rearrangement joins TRBV19 to TRBJ2-1, with a possible D match to TRBD2 (6 bases). The CDR3 spans 15 residues. With 3 bases removed from V and 4 bases from J, the gap between germline ends came to 13 bases. CDR1 is LNHDA and CDR2 is SQIVND in the germline V gene (reference sequence). The CDR3 region has the DNA TGTGCCAGTAGTATTTTTGCGGGGATATACAATGAGCAGTTCTTC. It yields the protein CASSIFAGIYNEQFF.

This clone was found a few times. The chain has TRBV28 and TRBJ1-5; perhaps TRBD1 as D (5 bases). The germline V gene has CDR1 MDHEN and CDR2 SYDVKM. V dropped 5 bases and J dropped 0 bases, with 17 bases sitting between them. This CDR3 contains 17 residues. CDR3 amino acids: CASSPTGRSFSNQPQHF. The CDR3 DNA sequence: TGTGCCAGCAGTCCCACAGGCCGTAGTTTTAGCAATCAGCCCCAGCATTTT. The full variable domain, rest sourced from reference TRBV28 and TRBJ1-5, is DVKVTQSSRYLVKRTGEKVFLECVQDMDHENMFWYRQDPGLGLRLIYFSYDVKMKEKGDIPEGYSVSREKKERFSLILESASTNQTSMYLCASSPTGRSFSNQPQHFGDGTRLSIL.

The CDR3 DNA reads as TGTGCCAGCAGCTTTTCTAATCAGCCCCAGCATTTT. Its protein product is CASSFSNQPQHF. The J gene is TRBJ1-5, the V gene TRBV7-2; unclear D gene. Trimming removed 3 bases from V and 4 bases from J, with 4 bases in between. The CDR3 is 12 amino acids. The germline V gene encodes CDR1 SGHTA and CDR2 FQGNSA. The variable domain in full, completed from reference TRBV7-2 and TRBJ1-5, reads GAGVSQSPSNKVTEKGKDVELRCDPISGHTALYWYRQSLGQGLEFLIYFQGNSAPDKSGLPSDRFSAERTGGSVSTLTIQRTQQEDSAVYLCASSFSNQPQHFGDGTRLSIL.

The chain combines TRBV19 with TRBJ2-1, with 8 bases lining up with TRBD2. Per the germline V gene, CDR1 is LNHDA and CDR2 is SQIVND (reference sequence). The CDR3 runs 17 residues. J gave up 1 base and V 0 bases, and 5 bases lay outside the gene matches. The CDR3 bases are TGTGCCAGTAGTATAGATTCGGGAGGGTGGTCCTACAATGAGCAGTTCTTC. It specifies CASSIDSGGWSYNEQFF.

V is TRBV30 and J is TRBJ2-1; tentative D call: TRBD1 (5 bases). The CDR3 runs 11 residues. Germline CDR1 reads GTSNPN; CDR2 reads SVGIG (reference sequence). CDR3 protein: CARSRGNEQFF. CDR3 DNA: TGTGCTAGGAGTAGGGGAAATGAGCAGTTCTTC.

The genes are TRBV7-8 and TRBJ2-1; TRBD2 agrees at 8 bases. Per the germline V gene, CDR1 is SGHVS and CDR2 is FQNEAQ. This CDR3 is 16 amino acids long. V dropped 5 bases and J dropped 3; count of bases not matched to a gene: 9. The CDR3 is CASSATGGVLYNEQFF. CDR3 nucleotides: TGTGCCAGCAGCGCCACCGGGGGGGTACTCTACAATGAGCAGTTCTTC.

The rearrangement joins TRBV7-2 to TRBJ1-2; D remains ambiguous. V lost 8 bases and J lost 4, with 20 bases in between. The CDR3 extends over 15 amino acids. The V gene's germline CDR1 is SGHTA and CDR2 FQGNSA. The CDR3 sequence: CASQTGGEWVYGYTF. For the CDR3, the DNA is TGTGCCAGCCAAACCGGTGGGGAGTGGGTCTATGGCTACACCTTC.

The gene calls are TRBV5-4 and TRBJ2-7; D perhaps matches TRBD1 (6 bases). The CDR3 contains 15 residues. The V and J ends lost 4 bases and 0 bases respectively, with 14 bases between them. Germline CDR1 SGHNT, CDR2 YYREEE (reference sequence). The CDR3: CASSSDRKNSYEQYF. DNA for the CDR3: TGTGCCAGCAGCAGTGACAGGAAAAACTCCTACGAGCAGTACTTC.

The chain combines TRBV6-5 with TRBJ1-1, with TRBD1 identical over 8 bases. Trimming removed 4 bases from V and 8 bases from J; junction bases left unmatched: 6. In germline, CDR1 is MNHEY, CDR2 SVGAGI. The CDR3 has 13 residues. The chain's CDR3 is CASSSGQGEEAFF. CDR3 coding DNA: TGTGCCAGCAGTTCCGGACAGGGCGAAGAAGCTTTCTTT.

This clone was counted only a few times. The rearrangement uses TRBV19 and TRBJ1-1; the match to TRBD1 covers 9 bases. This CDR3 region has 17 residues. Germline CDR1 is LNHDA and CDR2 is SQIVND (reference sequence). The ends lost 6 bases at V and 4 bases at J; junction bases unmatched: 15. The DNA of the CDR3 is TGTGCCAGTAGCCGGATAAGGGACAGGGCCCGGGGCACTGAAGCTTTCTTT. Translated, it gives CASSRIRDRARGTEAFF.

The V call is TRBV7-2, the J call TRBJ1-6, with D maybe TRBD1 (5 bases). Germline lookup yields CDR1 SGHTA and CDR2 FQGNSA. This CDR3 region has 18 residues. V lost 7 bases and J 0 bases, leaving 19 bases between the germline ends. This CDR3 reads CASTKGAGQSSYNSPLHF. CDR3 DNA sequence: TGTGCCAGCACTAAAGGGGCGGGGCAGAGCTCCTATAATTCACCCCTCCACTTT.

The chain links TRBV23-1 to TRBJ2-7; D is undetermined. TRBV23-1 is an ORF; its function is uncertain. Trimming left V 2 bases short and J 0 bases short, with 14 bases between. The CDR3 loop spans 16 amino acids. In nucleotides, the CDR3 is TGCGCCAGCAGTCAAAGACTGACCAATAGCTCCTACGAGCAGTACTTC. Translation gives CASSQRLTNSSYEQYF.

In its sample, this clone was seen once. The chain links TRBV27 to TRBJ2-6, with 11 bases aligning to TRBD2. V lost 0 bases to trimming and J lost 0 bases; unmatched junction nucleotides: 4. The germline CDR1 and CDR2 sequences are MNHEY and SMNVEV (reference sequence). This CDR3 region has 19 residues. CDR3 protein: CASSLSLAGGYSGANVLTF. CDR3 bases: TGTGCCAGCAGTTTATCCTTAGCGGGAGGGTACTCTGGGGCCAACGTCCTGACTTTC.

CDR3 bases: TGTGCCAGCAGTTTACAGACTAGCGGGAGGAACTACAATGAGCAGTTCTTC. Amino acid sequence: CASSLQTSGRNYNEQFF. The chain links TRBV27 to TRBJ2-1; 13 bases agree with TRBD2. Trimming took 2 bases from V and 3 from J; bases not matched to a gene: 4. CDR1 MNHEY and CDR2 SMNVEV come from the germline V gene (reference sequence). The CDR3 spans 17 residues.

The sample holds one count of this clone. The chain employs TRBV14 and TRBJ2-5; D is possibly TRBD1 (5 bases). The CDR3 is made up of 13 amino acids. V shed 1 base and J shed 4 bases, with 7 bases lying between them. The V gene's germline CDR1 is SGHDN and CDR2 FVKESK. CDR3 region: CASSQGRGETQYF. CDR3 DNA: TGTGCCAGCAGCCAAGGAAGGGGAGAGACCCAGTACTTC.

The J gene is TRBJ2-1, the V gene TRBV6-1; 9 bases line up with TRBD1. This CDR3 spans 15 amino acids. V dropped 5 bases and J dropped 6; count of bases not matched to a gene: 8. Germline values: CDR1 MNHNS, CDR2 SASEGT. In nucleotides, the CDR3 is TGTGCCAGCAGTTCCGGGACAGGGCCTAGCAATGAGCAGTTCTTC. Amino acids: CASSSGTGPSNEQFF.

V is TRBV4-2 and J is TRBJ2-5; 8 positions agree with TRBD2. The CDR3 contains 18 residues. V lost 4 bases, J lost 5 bases, and 18 bases stayed unmatched. CDR1 LGHNA and CDR2 YNFKEQ come from the germline V gene. The CDR3 coding sequence is TGTGCCAGCAGCCTTAAGACGGCTCGGGGGGGCGTTGGGGAGACCCAGTACTTC. Translation gives CASSLKTARGGVGETQYF.

The chain uses TRBV19 and TRBJ2-2, with 9 bases fitting TRBD1. With 7 bases clipped from V and 3 bases from J, the junction kept 9 bases outside the gene matches. CDR3 length equals 16 residues. Germline CDR1 LNHDA, CDR2 SQIVND (reference sequence). In DNA, the CDR3 is TGTGCCAGTACTCCTGTGACAGGGGGTCACACCGGGGAGCTGTTTTTT. Translation gives CASTPVTGGHTGELFF.

The chain combines TRBV4-2 with TRBJ2-5; 9 bases match TRBD2. The V segment lost 8 bases and the J segment 7 bases; nucleotides outside the gene matches: 11. The CDR3 is 14 residues long. Germline V lookup: CDR1 LGHNA, CDR2 YNFKEQ. The CDR3 DNA reads as TGTGCCAGCGCGCTAGCGGGGAGCGGTGGGACCCAGTACTTC. Amino acid sequence: CASALAGSGGTQYF.

V usage is TRBV20-1 and J usage is TRBJ2-5, with D perhaps TRBD1 (6 bases). There are 14 residues in the CDR3. Germline CDR1 is DFQATT and CDR2 is SNEGSKA (reference sequence). Trimming left V 3 bases short and J 4 bases short, with 15 bases between. The CDR3 DNA reads as TGCAGTGCTAGTGAGACAGGTCGTGGAGAGACCCAGTACTTC. It specifies CSASETGRGETQYF.

The chain uses TRBV19 and TRBJ2-5; no reliable D call. Germline V lookup: CDR1 LNHDA, CDR2 SQIVND (reference sequence). The CDR3 sequence is 14 residues long. Trimming shortened V by 4 bases and J by 1 base, and 10 bases separated the two germline ends. CDR3 residues: CASSNGNLQETQYF. In DNA, the CDR3 is TGTGCCAGTAGTAACGGTAACCTCCAAGAGACCCAGTACTTC.

In its sample, this clone was seen once. The V gene is TRBV20-1, the J gene TRBJ2-7; 9 nucleotides match TRBD2. The germline gives CDR1 DFQATT, CDR2 SNEGSKA (reference sequence). The CDR3 contains 15 residues. J lost 2 bases, V lost 3 bases, and 8 bases had no gene match. CDR3 coding DNA: TGCAGTGCTAGTCCCCCCGCGGGGGGGCCCTACGAGCAGTACTTC. Its translation: CSASPPAGGPYEQYF.